This TCR beta chain was recorded in a study of blood T cell repertoires in COVID-19. Losses at the gene ends were 4 bases for V and 7 bases for J; bases not matched to a gene: 4. Germline-derived CDR1 and CDR2 are MDHEN and SYDVKM. The CDR3 length is 14 residues. Some clones are missing from TCRdb's copy, which holds only in-frame ones; the method was immunoSEQ multiplex PCR. The table has about 220,000 clones, 84% seen once. The origin of this receptor is a woman between 40 and 50 years old who had recovered from COVID-19. The rearrangement uses TRBV28 and TRBJ2-3; 11 bases fit TRBD1. The sequencing input was PBMCs or T cells enriched from blood (not recorded which). The CDR3 loop reads CASSWTGGLNTQYF. The CDR3 nucleotides read TGTGCCAGCAGTTGGACAGGGGGCCTTAATACGCAGTATTTT.